Below are 21 T cell receptor beta chains sequenced from a single sample in a study of T cells in Graves' hyperthyroidism and ophthalmopathy. TCR beta CDR3 regions were amplified from RNA transcripts. The HTBI primer set served for first-round RT-PCR of the TCR CDR3. One entry per CDR3 protein, called by TCRdb with MiXCR from the multiplex PCR reads. The sample includes about 350,000 distinct CDR3 sequences, 15% to 20% seen only once; the top ten take roughly 15%. Sequenced sample: blood. These receptors were obtained from a woman between 40 and 50 years old with Graves' ophthalmopathy.

This clonotype was recorded many times. V is TRBV6-1 and J is TRBJ2-2, with no clear D. V lost 7 bases, J lost 2 bases, and 11 bases lay in between. Germline V gene data show CDR1 as MNHNS and CDR2 as SASEGT. This CDR3 region has 14 residues. The CDR3 loop reads CASMTSSNTGELFF. The CDR3 DNA reads as TGTGCCAGCATGACTTCATCTAACACCGGGGAGCTGTTTTTT.

There are a few counts of this clonotype. The chain couples TRBV19 to TRBJ2-4; 8 bases match TRBD1. The length of the CDR3 is 16 residues. Per germline, CDR1 LNHDA and CDR2 SQIVND (reference sequence). V trimming: 5 bases; J trimming: 5 bases; junction bases outside the gene matches: 11. The CDR3 is CASSRARDRSQNIQYF. The DNA for the CDR3 is TGTGCCAGTAGTCGAGCCCGGGACAGGAGTCAAAACATTCAGTACTTC.

In DNA form, the CDR3 reads TGTGCCAGTTCACAGGGCTGGGAATTTGGGGAGACCCAGTACTTC. Protein product: CASSQGWEFGETQYF. This rearrangement joins TRBV12-3 or TRBV12-4 to TRBJ2-5; a weak D match, TRBD1 (6 bases). The CDR3 has 15 residues. Between the trimmed V and J ends, which lost 9 bases and 5 bases, there was a span of 22 bases.

This clonotype has at least ten counts. This rearrangement joins TRBV19 to TRBJ1-2; a weak D match, TRBD1 (5 bases). The V gene lost 5 bases and the J gene lost 4 bases, with 11 bases spanning the gap. The CDR3 has 13 residues. The germline V gene has CDR1 LNHDA and CDR2 SQIVND (reference sequence). As DNA, the CDR3 is TGTGCCAGTAGTCCGGGGCTGATCTATGGCTACACCTTC. This translates into CASSPGLIYGYTF. The full variable domain, its missing parts supplied by reference TRBV19 and TRBJ1-2, is DGGITQSPKYLFRKEGQNVTLSCEQNLNHDAMYWYRQDPGQGLRLIYYSQIVNDFQKGDIAEGYSVSREKKESFPLTVTSAQKNPTAFYLCASSPGLIYGYTFGSGTRLTVV.

This clonotype was seen many times. V is TRBV11-2 and J is TRBJ2-7; 10 nucleotides line up with TRBD2. Germline V gene sequence: CDR1 SGHAT, CDR2 FQNNGV. The CDR3 is 14 residues long. V gave up 6 bases and J gave up 4 bases; unmatched junction bases: 6. The CDR3 protein is CASRLGLAAYEQYF. CDR3 coding DNA: TGTGCCAGCAGACTCGGACTAGCGGCTTACGAGCAGTACTTC.

Many counts were recorded for this clonotype. The chain has TRBV12-3 or TRBV12-4 and TRBJ2-6; 10 bases map to TRBD1. The CDR3 is 16 amino acids. The trim removed 4 bases at V and 2 bases at J, leaving 2 bases unmatched. CDR3 amino acids: CASSWTGGTGANVLTF. The DNA for the CDR3 is TGTGCCAGCAGTTGGACAGGGGGTACTGGGGCCAACGTCCTGACTTTC.

V usage is TRBV27 and J usage is TRBJ1-5; 11 bases align to TRBD1. V dropped 5 bases and J dropped 0; count of bases not matched to a gene: 3. This CDR3 has 16 amino acids. From germline, CDR1 is MNHEY and CDR2 SMNVEV (reference sequence). DNA for the CDR3: TGTGCCAGCAGTAGGACAGGGGGCATTAGCAATCAGCCCCAGCATTTT. Translation gives CASSRTGGISNQPQHF.

This clonotype was seen at least ten times. The CDR3 region has the DNA TGCAGTGCTAGGAACCTAGCGGGTGGGGAGACCCAGTACTTC. This encodes CSARNLAGGETQYF. V usage is TRBV20-1 and J usage is TRBJ2-5, with 8 nucleotides matching TRBD2. Germline CDR1 and CDR2: DFQATT and SNEGSKA (reference sequence). This CDR3 is built from 14 residues. The trim removed 3 bases at V and 5 bases at J, leaving 8 bases unmatched.

The table lists this clonotype with many counts. The chain carries TRBV28 and TRBJ1-1, with 8 bases that match TRBD1. This CDR3 region has 14 residues. Germline CDR1 MDHEN, CDR2 SYDVKM. V trimming: 7 bases; J trimming: 5 bases; junction bases outside the gene matches: 9. CDR3 bases: TGTGCCAGCACCCTGGGGACAGGTTGGACTGAAGCTTTCTTT. Protein sequence: CASTLGTGWTEAFF.

This clonotype was found many times. V usage is TRBV7-2 and J usage is TRBJ1-3; TRBD1 matches at 8 bases. V shed 4 bases and J 3 bases; nucleotides not matched to a gene: 8. Per the germline V gene, CDR1 is SGHTA and CDR2 is FQGNSA. The CDR3 is made up of 16 amino acids. The CDR3 bases are TGTGCCAGCAGCTCGCAGGTCACAGGGGGTGGAAACACCATATATTTT. It encodes CASSSQVTGGGNTIYF.

In its sample, this clonotype was seen many times. This chain links TRBV7-8 with TRBJ2-5, with TRBD1 as a possible D gene (6 bases). CDR1 and CDR2 from the germline V gene are SGHVS and FQNEAQ. The V end was cut by 3 bases, the J end by 5 bases, with 19 bases between. This CDR3 region has 16 residues. The CDR3 is CASSFSDSPFAETQYF. CDR3 bases: TGTGCCAGCAGCTTCTCGGACAGCCCCTTCGCTGAGACCCAGTACTTC.

There are many counts of this clonotype. The rearrangement joins TRBV12-3 or TRBV12-4 to TRBJ2-5; possible D gene TRBD2, 6 bases. Trimming took 3 bases from V and 4 from J, leaving 15 bases between them. The CDR3 spans 15 residues. The CDR3 nucleotides read TGTGCCAGCAGTTTTGAGGCGGGACTCGCAGAGACCCAGTACTTC. Amino acid sequence: CASSFEAGLAETQYF.

There are a few counts of this clonotype. The rearrangement uses TRBV5-1 and TRBJ1-1, with a tentative D call TRBD1 (6 bases). Looked up from germline, CDR1 is SGHRS and CDR2 is YFSETQ. The V gene lost 6 bases and the J gene lost 8 bases, with 17 bases spanning the gap. The CDR3 consists of 13 residues. Written as DNA, the CDR3 is TGCGCCAGCACCCGAGGGGGTGGTGAGGAAGCTTTCTTT. It yields the protein CASTRGGGEEAFF.

This clonotype was seen a few times. CDR3 sequence: CAWIRPGQTGNTIYF. The CDR3 DNA reads as TGTGCCTGGATTCGCCCGGGGCAAACTGGAAACACCATATATTTT. The chain has TRBV30 and TRBJ1-3; possible D gene TRBD1, 5 bases. This CDR3 spans 15 amino acids. V was shortened by 4 bases and J by 2 bases, with 15 bases between the two germline ends. The germline CDR1 and CDR2 sequences are GTSNPN and SVGIG (reference sequence).

This clonotype was detected many times. The rearrangement joins TRBV7-8 to TRBJ2-2; D is unclear. Germline-derived CDR1 and CDR2 are SGHVS and FQNEAQ. The CDR3 contains 14 residues. With 3 bases removed from V and 4 bases from J, the gap between germline ends came to 9 bases. The CDR3 protein is CASSFGDLTGELFF. For the CDR3, the DNA is TGTGCCAGCAGCTTTGGAGACCTCACCGGGGAGCTGTTTTTT.

This clonotype was detected many times. The chain uses TRBV6-1 and TRBJ2-5; 8 bases are shared with TRBD2. V trimming: 11 bases; J trimming: 5 bases; junction bases outside the gene matches: 19. Germline loops: CDR1 MNHNS, CDR2 SASEGT. This CDR3 has 16 amino acids. CDR3 coding DNA: TGTGCCTCACCGTCGGGAGGGCCGGCGGGCTGGGAGACCCAGTACTTC. It translates to CASPSGGPAGWETQYF.

J is TRBJ1-3 and V is TRBV28; D is unclear. V was trimmed by 3 bases and J by 0 bases, leaving 9 bases between them. CDR3 length: 15 amino acids. CDR1 and CDR2 (germline): MDHEN, SYDVKM. CDR3 in DNA: TGTGCCAGCAGTTTGGACGTTTTCTCTGGAAACACCATATATTTT. As protein: CASSLDVFSGNTIYF.

J is TRBJ2-7 and V is TRBV6-2 or TRBV6-3, with D perhaps matching TRBD2 (7 bases). Looked up from germline, CDR1 is MNHEY and CDR2 is SVGEGT. V was pared by 8 bases and J by 3 bases, with 20 bases between. This CDR3 is 15 amino acids long. This CDR3 reads CASRSLGGPSYEQYF. Written as DNA, the CDR3 is TGTGCCAGCCGCTCCCTGGGGGGGCCGAGCTACGAGCAGTACTTC.

The chain joins TRBV6-2 or TRBV6-3 to TRBJ2-2; maybe TRBD1 (5 bases). Trimming shortened V by 2 bases and J by 4 bases, and 11 bases separated the two germline ends. Germline CDR1 reads MNHEY; CDR2 reads SVGEGT. This CDR3 has 15 amino acids. CDR3 bases: TGTGCCAGCAGTTACCTCGGACACTCCACCGGGGAGCTGTTTTTT. The encoded protein is CASSYLGHSTGELFF.

This clonotype was seen many times. The rearrangement uses TRBV28 and TRBJ2-5; D is perhaps TRBD2 (5 bases). V was shortened by 1 base and J by 7 bases, with 13 bases between the two germline ends. The germline gives CDR1 MDHEN, CDR2 SYDVKM. The CDR3 contains 14 residues. Written as DNA, the CDR3 is TGTGCCAGCAGTTTATCTTCAGCCGAGGGGACCCAGTACTTC. This gives the protein CASSLSSAEGTQYF. The full variable domain, with the rest looked up from reference TRBV28 and TRBJ2-5, is DVKVTQSSRYLVKRTGEKVFLECVQDMDHENMFWYRQDPGLGLRLIYFSYDVKMKEKGDIPEGYSVSREKKERFSLILESASTNQTSMYLCASSLSSAEGTQYFGPGTRLLVL.

This clonotype has at least ten counts. J is TRBJ1-6 and V is TRBV7-2; 7 positions agree with TRBD1. The V segment lost 4 bases and the J segment 9 bases; nucleotides outside the gene matches: 9. The CDR3 runs to 15 residues. The germline V gene has CDR1 SGHTA and CDR2 FQGNSA. The CDR3 loop is CASSSTRHRGSPLHF. The DNA of the CDR3 is TGTGCCAGCAGCTCAACCCGGCACAGGGGTTCACCCCTCCACTTT.